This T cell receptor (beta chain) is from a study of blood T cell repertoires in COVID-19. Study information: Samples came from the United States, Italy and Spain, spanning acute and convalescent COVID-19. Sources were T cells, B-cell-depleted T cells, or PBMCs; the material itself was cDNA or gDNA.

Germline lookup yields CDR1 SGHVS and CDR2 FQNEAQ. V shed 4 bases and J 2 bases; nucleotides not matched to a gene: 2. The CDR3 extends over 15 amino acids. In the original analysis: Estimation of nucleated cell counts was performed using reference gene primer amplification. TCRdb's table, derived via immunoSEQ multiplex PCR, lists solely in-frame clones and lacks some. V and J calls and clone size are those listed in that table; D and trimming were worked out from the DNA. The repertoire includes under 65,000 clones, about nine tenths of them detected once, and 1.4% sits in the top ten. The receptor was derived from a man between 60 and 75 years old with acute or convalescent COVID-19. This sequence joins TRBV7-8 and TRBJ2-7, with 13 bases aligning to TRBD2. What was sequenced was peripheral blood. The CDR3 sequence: CASSSGLAGAYEQYF. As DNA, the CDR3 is TGTGCCAGCAGCTCCGGACTAGCGGGAGCCTACGAGCAGTACTTC.